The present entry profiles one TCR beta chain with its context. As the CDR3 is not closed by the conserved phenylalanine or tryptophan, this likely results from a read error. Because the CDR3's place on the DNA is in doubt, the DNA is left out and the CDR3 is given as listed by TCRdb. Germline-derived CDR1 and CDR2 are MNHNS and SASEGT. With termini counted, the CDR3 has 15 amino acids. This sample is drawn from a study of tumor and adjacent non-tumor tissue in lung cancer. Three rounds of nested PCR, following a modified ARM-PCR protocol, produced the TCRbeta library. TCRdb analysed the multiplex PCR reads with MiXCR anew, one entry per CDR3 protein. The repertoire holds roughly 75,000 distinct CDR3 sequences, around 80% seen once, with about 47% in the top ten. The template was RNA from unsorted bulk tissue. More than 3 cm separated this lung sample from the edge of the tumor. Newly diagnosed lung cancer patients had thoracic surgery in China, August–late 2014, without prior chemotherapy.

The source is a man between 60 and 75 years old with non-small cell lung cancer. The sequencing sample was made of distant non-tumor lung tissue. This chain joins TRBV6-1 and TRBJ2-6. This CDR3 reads CASSERPSGANVQTL.